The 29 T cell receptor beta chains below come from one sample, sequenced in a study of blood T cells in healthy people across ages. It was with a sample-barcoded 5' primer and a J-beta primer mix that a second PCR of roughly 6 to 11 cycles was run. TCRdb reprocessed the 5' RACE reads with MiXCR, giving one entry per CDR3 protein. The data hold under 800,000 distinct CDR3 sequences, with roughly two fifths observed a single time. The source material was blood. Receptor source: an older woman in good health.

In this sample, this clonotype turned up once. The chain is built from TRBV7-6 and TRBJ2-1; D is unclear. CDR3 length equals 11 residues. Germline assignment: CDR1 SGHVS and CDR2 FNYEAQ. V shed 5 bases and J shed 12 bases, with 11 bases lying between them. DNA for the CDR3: TGTGCCAGCAGCGGTAGAGAGGTGCAGTTCTTC. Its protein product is CASSGREVQFF.

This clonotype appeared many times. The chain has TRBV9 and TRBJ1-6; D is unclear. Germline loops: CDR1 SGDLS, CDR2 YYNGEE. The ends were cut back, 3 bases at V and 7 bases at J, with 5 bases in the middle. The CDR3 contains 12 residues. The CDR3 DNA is TGTGCCAGCAGCGCCGGGAATTCACCCCTCCACTTT. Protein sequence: CASSAGNSPLHF.

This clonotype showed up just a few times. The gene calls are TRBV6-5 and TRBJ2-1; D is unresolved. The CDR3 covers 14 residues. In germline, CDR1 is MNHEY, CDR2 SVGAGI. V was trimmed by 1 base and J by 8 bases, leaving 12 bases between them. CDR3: CASSYYRRGDEQFF. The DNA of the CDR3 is TGTGCCAGCAGTTACTATCGAAGAGGCGATGAGCAGTTCTTC.

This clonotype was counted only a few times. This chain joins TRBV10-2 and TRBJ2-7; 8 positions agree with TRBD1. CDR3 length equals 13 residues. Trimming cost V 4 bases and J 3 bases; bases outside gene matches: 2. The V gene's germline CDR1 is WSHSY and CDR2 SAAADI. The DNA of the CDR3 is TGCGCCAGCAGTGGACAGGGGATCTACGAGCAGTACTTC. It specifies CASSGQGIYEQYF.

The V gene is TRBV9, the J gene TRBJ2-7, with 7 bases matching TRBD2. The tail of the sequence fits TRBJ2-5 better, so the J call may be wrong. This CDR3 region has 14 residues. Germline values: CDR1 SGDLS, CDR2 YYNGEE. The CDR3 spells CASSPSREDETQYF. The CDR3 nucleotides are TGTGCCAGCAGCCCCTCCCGGGAGGACGAGACCCAGTACTTC.

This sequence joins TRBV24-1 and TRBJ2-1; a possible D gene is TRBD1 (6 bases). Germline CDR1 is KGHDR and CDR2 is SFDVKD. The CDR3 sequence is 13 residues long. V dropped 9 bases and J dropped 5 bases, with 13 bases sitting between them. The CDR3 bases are TGTGCCACCGGCCCGGGACACAACAATGAGCAGTTCTTC. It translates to CATGPGHNNEQFF.

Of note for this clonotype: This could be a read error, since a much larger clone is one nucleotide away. Written as DNA, the CDR3 is TGTGCCAGCAGCCAAGCAGGGCACAATGAGCAGTACTTC. This translates into CASSQAGHNEQYF. The J gene is TRBJ2-5, the V gene TRBV3-1, with D possibly TRBD1 on 5 matching bases. The CDR3 spans 13 residues. CDR1 is LGHDT and CDR2 is YNNKEL in the germline V gene (reference sequence). V was cut by 1 base and J by 11 bases, with 14 bases left in between.

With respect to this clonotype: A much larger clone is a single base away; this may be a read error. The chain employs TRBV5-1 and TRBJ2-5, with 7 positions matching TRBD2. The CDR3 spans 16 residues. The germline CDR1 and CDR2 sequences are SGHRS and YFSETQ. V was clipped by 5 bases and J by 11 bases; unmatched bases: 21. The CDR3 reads CASRSVAGDFYNEQYF. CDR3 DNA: TGCGCCAGCAGGTCCGTGGCGGGGGACTTCTACAATGAGCAGTACTTC.

CDR3 nucleotide sequence: TGTGCCACCAGTGAGGGGAGATTGTTCTACGAGCAGTACTTC. It codes for CATSEGRLFYEQYF. V is TRBV15 and J is TRBJ2-4; tentatively, D is TRBD1 or TRBD2 (5 bases each). The J call is in doubt because the DNA end fits TRBJ2-7 better. Germline CDR1 is LNHNV and CDR2 is YYDKDF (reference sequence). The CDR3 contains 14 residues.

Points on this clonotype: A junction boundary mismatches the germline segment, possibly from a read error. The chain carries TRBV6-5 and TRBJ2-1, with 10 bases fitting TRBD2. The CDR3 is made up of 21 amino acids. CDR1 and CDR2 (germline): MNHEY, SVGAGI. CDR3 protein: CAGSYTTASLAGVASYNEQFF. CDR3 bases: TGTGCCGGCAGTTACACTACCGCGAGCCTAGCGGGAGTTGCTTCCTACAATGAGCAGTTCTTC.

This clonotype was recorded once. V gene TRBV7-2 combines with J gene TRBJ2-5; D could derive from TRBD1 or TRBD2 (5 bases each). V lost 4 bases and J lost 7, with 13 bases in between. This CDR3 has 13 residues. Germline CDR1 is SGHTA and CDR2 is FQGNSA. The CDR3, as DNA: TGTACCAGCAGCTCTGGGGGTCGAGGGACCCAGTACTTC. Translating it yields CTSSSGGRGTQYF.

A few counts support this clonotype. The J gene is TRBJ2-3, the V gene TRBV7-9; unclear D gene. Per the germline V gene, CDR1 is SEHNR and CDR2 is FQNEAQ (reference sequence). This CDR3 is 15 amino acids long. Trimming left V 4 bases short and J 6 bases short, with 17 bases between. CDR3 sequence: CASSSRADLEDTQYF. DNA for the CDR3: TGTGCCAGCAGCTCCAGAGCAGACTTAGAGGATACGCAGTATTTT.

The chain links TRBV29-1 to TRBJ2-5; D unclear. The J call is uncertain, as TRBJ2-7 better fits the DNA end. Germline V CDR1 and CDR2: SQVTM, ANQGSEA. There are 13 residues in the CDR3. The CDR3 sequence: CSVVGWGRYEQYF. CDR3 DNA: TGCAGCGTTGTCGGGTGGGGTAGGTACGAGCAGTACTTC.

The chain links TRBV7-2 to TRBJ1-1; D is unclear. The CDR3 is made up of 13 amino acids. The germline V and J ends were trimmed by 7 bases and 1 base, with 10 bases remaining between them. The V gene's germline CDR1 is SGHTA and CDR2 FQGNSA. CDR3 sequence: CASTGRENTEAFF. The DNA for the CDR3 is TGTGCCAGCACAGGACGGGAGAACACTGAAGCTTTCTTT.

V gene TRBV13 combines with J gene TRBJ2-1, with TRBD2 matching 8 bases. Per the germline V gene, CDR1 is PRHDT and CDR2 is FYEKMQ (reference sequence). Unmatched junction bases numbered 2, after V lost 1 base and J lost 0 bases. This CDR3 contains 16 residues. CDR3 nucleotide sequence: TGTGCCAGCAGCTTAGCGGGGGGGCGCTCCTACAATGAGCAGTTCTTC. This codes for CASSLAGGRSYNEQFF.

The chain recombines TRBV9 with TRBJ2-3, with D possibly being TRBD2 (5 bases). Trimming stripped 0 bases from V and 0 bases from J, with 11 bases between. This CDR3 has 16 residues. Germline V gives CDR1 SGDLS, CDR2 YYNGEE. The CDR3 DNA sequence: TGTGCCAGCAGCGTAGGGTTAAGCGGTAGCACAGATACGCAGTATTTT. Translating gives CASSVGLSGSTDTQYF.

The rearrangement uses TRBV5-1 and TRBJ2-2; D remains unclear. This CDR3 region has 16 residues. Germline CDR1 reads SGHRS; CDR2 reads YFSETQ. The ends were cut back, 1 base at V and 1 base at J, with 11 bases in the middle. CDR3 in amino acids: CASSLRSTKNTGELFF. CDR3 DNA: TGCGCCAGCAGCTTGCGATCTACTAAGAACACCGGGGAGCTGTTTTTT.

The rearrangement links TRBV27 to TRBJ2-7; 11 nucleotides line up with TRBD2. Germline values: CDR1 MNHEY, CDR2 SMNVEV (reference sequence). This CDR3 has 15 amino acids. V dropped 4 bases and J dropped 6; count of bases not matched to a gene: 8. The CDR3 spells CASSYSGTSGTEQYF. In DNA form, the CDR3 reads TGTGCCAGCAGTTACTCCGGGACTAGCGGAACCGAGCAGTACTTC.

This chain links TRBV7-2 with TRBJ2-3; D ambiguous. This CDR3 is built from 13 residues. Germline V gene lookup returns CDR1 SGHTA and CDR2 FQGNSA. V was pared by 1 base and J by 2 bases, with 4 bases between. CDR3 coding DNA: TGTGCCAGCAGCTTAGATAACACAGATACGCAGTATTTT. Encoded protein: CASSLDNTDTQYF.

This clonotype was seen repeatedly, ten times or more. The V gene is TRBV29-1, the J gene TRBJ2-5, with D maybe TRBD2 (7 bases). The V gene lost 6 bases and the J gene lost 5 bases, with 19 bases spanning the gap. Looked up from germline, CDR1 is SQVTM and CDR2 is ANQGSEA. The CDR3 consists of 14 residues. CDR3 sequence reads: CSVGGELAKETQYF. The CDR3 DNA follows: TGCAGCGTCGGGGGCGAACTAGCGAAGGAGACCCAGTACTTC.

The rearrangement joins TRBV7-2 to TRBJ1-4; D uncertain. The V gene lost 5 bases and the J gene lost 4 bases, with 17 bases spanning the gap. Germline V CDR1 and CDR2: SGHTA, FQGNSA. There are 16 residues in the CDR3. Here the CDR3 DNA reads TGTGCCAGCAGCCTCCGTGGCAGTCCCTTTAATGAAAAACTGTTTTTT. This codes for CASSLRGSPFNEKLFF.

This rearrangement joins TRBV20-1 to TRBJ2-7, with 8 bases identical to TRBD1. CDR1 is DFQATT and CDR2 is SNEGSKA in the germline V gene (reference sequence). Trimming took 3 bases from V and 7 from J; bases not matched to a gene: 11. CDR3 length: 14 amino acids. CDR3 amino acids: CSARTGERYNEQYF. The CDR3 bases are TGCAGTGCTAGGACAGGGGAGAGGTACAATGAGCAGTACTTC.

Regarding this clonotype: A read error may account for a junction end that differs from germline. The CDR3 sequence: CASISSTADHITDDKLFF. The CDR3 bases are TGTGCCAGCATTTCCTCGACAGCGGACCATATAACTGATGATAAACTGTTTTTT. The V gene is TRBV12-3 or TRBV12-4, the J gene TRBJ1-4; TRBD1 is a possible D gene (5 bases). This CDR3 has 18 amino acids.

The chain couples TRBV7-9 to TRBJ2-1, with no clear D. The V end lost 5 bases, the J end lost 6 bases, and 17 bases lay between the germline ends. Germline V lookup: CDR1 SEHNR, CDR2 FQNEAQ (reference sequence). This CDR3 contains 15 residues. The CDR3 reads CASSTTAIAPNEQFF. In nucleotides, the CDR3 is TGTGCCAGCAGCACCACCGCGATTGCCCCCAATGAGCAGTTCTTC. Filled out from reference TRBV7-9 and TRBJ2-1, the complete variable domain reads DTGVSQNPRHKITKRGQNVTFRCDPISEHNRLYWYRQTLGQGPEFLTYFQNEAQLEKSRLLSDRFSAERPKGSFSTLEIQRTEQGDSAMYLCASSTTAIAPNEQFFGPGTRLTVL.

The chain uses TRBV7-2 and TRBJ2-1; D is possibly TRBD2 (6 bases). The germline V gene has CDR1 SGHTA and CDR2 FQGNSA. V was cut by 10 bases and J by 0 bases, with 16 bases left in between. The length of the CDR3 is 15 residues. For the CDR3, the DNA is TGTGCCACCAAGGGACTCCCGAGCTCCTACAATGAGCAGTTCTTC. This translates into CATKGLPSSYNEQFF. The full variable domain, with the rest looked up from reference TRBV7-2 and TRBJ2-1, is GAGVSQSPSNKVTEKGKDVELRCDPISGHTALYWYRQSLGQGLEFLIYFQGNSAPDKSGLPSDRFSAERTGGSVSTLTIQRTQQEDSAVYLCATKGLPSSYNEQFFGPGTRLTVL.

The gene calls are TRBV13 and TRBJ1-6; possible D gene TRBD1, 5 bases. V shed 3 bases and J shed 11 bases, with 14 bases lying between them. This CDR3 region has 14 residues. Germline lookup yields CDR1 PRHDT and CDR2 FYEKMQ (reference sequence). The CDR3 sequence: CASSFRDPRTPLHF. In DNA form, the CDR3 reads TGTGCCAGCAGCTTCCGGGACCCCCGAACACCCCTCCACTTT.

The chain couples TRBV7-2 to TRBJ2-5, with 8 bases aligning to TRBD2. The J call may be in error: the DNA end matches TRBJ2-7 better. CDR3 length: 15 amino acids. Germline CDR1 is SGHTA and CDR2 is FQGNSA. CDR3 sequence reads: CASGSNSGMGREQYF. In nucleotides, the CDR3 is TGTGCCAGCGGCTCAAATAGCGGGATGGGTCGCGAGCAGTACTTC.

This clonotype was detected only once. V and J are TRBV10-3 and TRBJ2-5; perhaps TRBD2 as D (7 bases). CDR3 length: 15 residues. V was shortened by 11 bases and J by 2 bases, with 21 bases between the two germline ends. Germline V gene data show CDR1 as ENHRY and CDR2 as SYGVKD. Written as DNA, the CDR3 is TGTGCCTCGCGAGGTCCGGGGGGCCCACAAGAGACCCAGTACTTC. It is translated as CASRGPGGPQETQYF.

In nucleotides, the CDR3 is TGTGCCAGCAGCCTCGCAGGACTGACCTACGAGCAGTACTTC. This translates into CASSLAGLTYEQYF. The chain links TRBV14 to TRBJ2-7; D is perhaps TRBD2 (5 bases). CDR1 and CDR2 from the germline V gene are SGHDN and FVKESK. There are 14 residues in the CDR3. V lost 4 bases and J lost 2, with 12 bases in between.